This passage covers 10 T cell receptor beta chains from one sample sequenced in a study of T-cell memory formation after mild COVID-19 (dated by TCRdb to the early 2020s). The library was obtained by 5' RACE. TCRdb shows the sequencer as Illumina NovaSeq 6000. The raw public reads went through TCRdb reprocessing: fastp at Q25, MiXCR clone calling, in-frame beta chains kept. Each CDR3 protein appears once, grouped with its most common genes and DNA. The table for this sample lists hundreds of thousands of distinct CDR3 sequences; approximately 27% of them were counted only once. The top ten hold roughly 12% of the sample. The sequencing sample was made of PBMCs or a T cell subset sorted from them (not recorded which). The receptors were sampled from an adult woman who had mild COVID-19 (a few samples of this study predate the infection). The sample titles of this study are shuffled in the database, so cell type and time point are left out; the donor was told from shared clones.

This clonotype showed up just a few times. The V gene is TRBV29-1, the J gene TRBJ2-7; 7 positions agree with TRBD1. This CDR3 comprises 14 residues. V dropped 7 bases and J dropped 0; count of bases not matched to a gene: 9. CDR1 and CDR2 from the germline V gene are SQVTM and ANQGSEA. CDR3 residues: CSDRTGTVSYEQYF. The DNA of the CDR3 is TGCAGCGACCGGACCGGGACAGTCTCCTACGAGCAGTACTTC.

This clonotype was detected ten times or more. The CDR3 coding sequence is TGTGCCAGCAGCGTAAGGGGATTTGAGGAGACCCAGTACTTC. Translation gives CASSVRGFEETQYF. This chain uses TRBV9 with TRBJ2-5; weak D call: TRBD1 (5 bases). This CDR3 region has 14 residues. Germline assignment: CDR1 SGDLS and CDR2 YYNGEE. V dropped 1 base and J dropped 5 bases, with 12 bases sitting between them.

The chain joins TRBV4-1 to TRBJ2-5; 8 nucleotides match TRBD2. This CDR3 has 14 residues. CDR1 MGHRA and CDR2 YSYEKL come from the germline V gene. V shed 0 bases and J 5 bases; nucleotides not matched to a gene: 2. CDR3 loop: CASSQDGGEETQYF. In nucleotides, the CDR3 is TGCGCCAGCAGCCAAGACGGGGGGGAGGAGACCCAGTACTTC.

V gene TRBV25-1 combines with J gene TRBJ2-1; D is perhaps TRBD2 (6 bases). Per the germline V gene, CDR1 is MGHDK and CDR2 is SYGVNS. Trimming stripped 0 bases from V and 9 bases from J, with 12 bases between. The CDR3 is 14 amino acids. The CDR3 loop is CASSEYPGRGEQFF. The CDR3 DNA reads TGTGCCAGCAGTGAATATCCGGGGCGGGGTGAGCAGTTCTTC.

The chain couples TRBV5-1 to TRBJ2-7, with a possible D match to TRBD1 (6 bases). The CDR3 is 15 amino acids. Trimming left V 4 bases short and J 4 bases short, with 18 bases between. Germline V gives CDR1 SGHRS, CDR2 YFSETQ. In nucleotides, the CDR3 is TGCGCCAGCAGCCCCCTGCCAGGGGCTTTTTACGAGCAGTACTTC. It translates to CASSPLPGAFYEQYF.

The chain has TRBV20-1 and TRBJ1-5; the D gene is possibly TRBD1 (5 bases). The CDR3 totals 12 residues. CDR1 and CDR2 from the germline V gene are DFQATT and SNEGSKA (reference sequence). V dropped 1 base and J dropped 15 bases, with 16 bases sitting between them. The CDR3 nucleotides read TGCAGTGCTAGAGCCCCGGGACTTGGGGGGCATTTT. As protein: CSARAPGLGGHF.

The CDR3 nucleotides are TGTGCCAGCAGCTTAGTTAGCGGGAGTATTTATGAGCAGTTCTTC. It codes for CASSLVSGSIYEQFF. V is TRBV7-8 and J is TRBJ2-1; 9 nucleotides align to TRBD2. V shed 1 base and J 8 bases; nucleotides not matched to a gene: 6. Per the germline V gene, CDR1 is SGHVS and CDR2 is FQNEAQ. The CDR3 is made up of 15 amino acids.

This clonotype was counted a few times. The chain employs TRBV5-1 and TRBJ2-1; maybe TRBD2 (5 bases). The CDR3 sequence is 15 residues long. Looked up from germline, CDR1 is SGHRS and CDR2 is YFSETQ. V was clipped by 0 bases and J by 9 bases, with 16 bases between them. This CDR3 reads CASSLVTGGRGEQFF. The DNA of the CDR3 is TGCGCCAGCAGCTTGGTAACGGGCGGCCGGGGTGAGCAGTTCTTC.

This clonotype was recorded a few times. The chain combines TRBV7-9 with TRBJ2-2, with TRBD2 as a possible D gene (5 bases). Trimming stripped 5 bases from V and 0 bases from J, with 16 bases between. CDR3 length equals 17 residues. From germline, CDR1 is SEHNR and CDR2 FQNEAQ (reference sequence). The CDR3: CASSAYLARPNTGELFF. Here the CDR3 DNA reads TGTGCCAGCAGCGCATATCTAGCAAGACCGAACACCGGGGAGCTGTTTTTT.

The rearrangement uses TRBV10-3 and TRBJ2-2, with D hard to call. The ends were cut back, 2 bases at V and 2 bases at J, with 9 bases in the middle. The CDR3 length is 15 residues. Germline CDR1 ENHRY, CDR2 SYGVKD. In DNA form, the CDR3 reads TGTGCCATCAGTGAGGAGACACCCAACACCGGGGAGCTGTTTTTT. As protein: CAISEETPNTGELFF.